This record concerns one TCR beta chain sequence. This clone was picked up a small number of times. The specificity of this receptor is unknown. Base-call qualities are not available, and no considerably larger clone is one nucleotide away. TCRbeta CDR3 regions were amplified from genomic DNA by means of the immunoSEQ Assay, a bias-controlled multiplex PCR. The original pipeline was this. The number of nucleated cells in each sample was estimated from the amplification of reference gene primers within the assay. Sequence reads were collapsed and filtered to measure the absolute abundance of every unique TCRbeta CDR3 rearrangement. For each sample, productive Simpson clonality was calculated as the square root of Simpson's diversity index over productive rearrangements. What TCRdb holds here is the immuneACCESS table cut down to in-frame rearrangements. Part of the clones is not present; checked against another copy, under half of the missing clones reflect an unresolved V gene, and the others are unexplained. V and J calls and clone size are copied from that table; D and trimming were computed from the DNA. The sample table holds about 240,000 clones, of which about nine tenths were seen once. Approximately 0.8% of the sample lies in the top ten.

The data were obtained in a study of blood T cell repertoires in COVID-19 (dated by TCRdb to the early 2020s). Regarding the study in general: Collaborator samples came from the United States, Italy and Spain and covered acute and convalescent phases of COVID-19. The material from the prospective study consisted of cDNA or gDNA derived from T cells, B-cell-depleted T cells, or PBMCs. The dataset comprised deeply sampled blood TCRbeta repertoires from subjects exposed to, actively infected with, or recovered from COVID-19. The repertoires were made available in a free public database intended to serve as a resource for research on the immune response to SARS-CoV-2. Samples were obtained from the ongoing ImmuneRACE study (first 160 participants) and from 1,254 subjects provided by 6 global collaborators. The sample metadata nearly always contained a de-identified subject ID, COVID-19 status, age in years and sex. HLA class I and class II types, where available, came from metadata supplied by the sample provider rather than from assay-based typing.

At one collaborating source in Seattle, patients were enrolled during active infection and were followed longitudinally through the course of disease. Each collaborating institution followed its own protocols to collect whole blood in K2EDTA tubes. For TCRbeta analysis, collaborator samples were shipped as frozen whole blood, as isolated PBMCs, or as DNA extracted from either sample type. CDR3 length: 11 amino acids, cysteine to phenylalanine. Only the CDR3 DNA stays, 33 bases, in frame from base 1. From a lookup of the germline V gene, CDR1 and CDR2 are SQVTM and ANQGSEA. V is cut by 6 bases and J by 11 bases, and the space between the germline ends is 16 bases. On the study overall, not on this receptor specifically: The quantity of clinical and demographic metadata differed by source and by participant and was supplied without curation.

Sequenced: peripheral blood. The chain joins TRBV29-1 to TRBJ1-1; perhaps TRBD1 is the D gene, with 5 bases matching. The sequence came from a man aged 25-45 years with COVID-19, enrolled during active disease. The nucleotides are TGCAGCGTAACCCTGGGGCCGGAGGCTTTCTTT. Its amino acids are CSVTLGPEAFF.